This T cell receptor beta chain emerged from a study of liver allograft versus peripheral blood T cells. Across the whole study: Peripheral blood of the recipients supplied T cell receptor repertoires that were compared with those in transplanted livers. The study, taken as a whole, reports: Intragraft liver T cell receptor repertoires reportedly differed from peripheral blood repertoires.

TCRdb re-analysed the reads in MiXCR, keeping a single row per CDR3 protein. Here the sample spans fewer than 11,000 distinct CDR3 sequences, approximately 20% being singletons. CDR3 length equals 12 residues. Germline V gene data show CDR1 as DFQATT and CDR2 as SNEGSKA (reference sequence). Germline trimming cut 5 bases from V and 7 bases from J; bases unmatched to any gene: 7. For this clonotype: Its target is not known.

The chain is built from TRBV20-1 and TRBJ1-1, with 7 bases lining up with TRBD1. The TCR originated in a human patient who had a liver transplant. Some T cells here may be from the graft donor. For the CDR3, the DNA is TGCAGTGCTCCAAGGACAGGCGGTGAAGCTTTCTTT. It encodes CSAPRTGGEAFF.